A selection of T cell receptor beta chains follows, all from one sample in a study of Ad26.COV2.S vaccination and SARS-CoV-2 variants. The data were produced by immunoSEQ multiplex PCR, yet TCRdb's version contains in-frame clones alone and is incomplete. The sample lists approximately 360,000 clones, roughly 85% occurring once. The specimen was peripheral blood, collected in a trial of Ad26.COV2.S vaccine versus placebo. These receptors originate from a person between 18 and 60 years old who received the Ad26.COV2.S COVID-19 vaccine or a placebo. The CDR3 runs from the conserved cysteine through the conserved F or W. The order of the fields is V gene, J gene, D gene, clone size, CDR3 length, CDR3 protein, CDR3 DNA. The D gene is left open where the match is weak. Some rows have no size entry. The others give once, few or many, or a class for an expanded clone.

V gene: TRBV6-5; J gene: TRBJ2-7; D gene: TRBD2; clone size: -; CDR3 length: 14; CDR3 protein: CASSYRAGGPEQYF; CDR3 DNA: TGTGCCAGCAGTTACCGAGCGGGAGGGCCCGAGCAGTACTTC
V gene: TRBV7-9; J gene: TRBJ1-4; D gene: -; clone size: -; CDR3 length: 18; CDR3 protein: CASSLALGRIPTNEKLFF; CDR3 DNA: TGTGCCAGCAGCTTAGCATTGGGCAGGATACCAACTAATGAAAAACTGTTTTTT
V gene: TRBV6-6; J gene: TRBJ1-3; D gene: -; clone size: once; CDR3 length: 17; CDR3 protein: CASSRRNPGERGNTIYF; CDR3 DNA: TGTGCCAGCAGCCGACGTAACCCGGGGGAAAGGGGAAACACCATATATTTT
V gene: TRBV7-2; J gene: TRBJ2-2; D gene: -; clone size: -; CDR3 length: 16; CDR3 protein: CASSPLSGVATGELFF; CDR3 DNA: TGTGCCAGCAGCCCGCTATCGGGGGTAGCGACCGGGGAGCTGTTTTTT
V gene: TRBV4-2; J gene: TRBJ2-1; D gene: TRBD2; clone size: once; CDR3 length: 15; CDR3 protein: CASSPPNSGGYEQFF; CDR3 DNA: TGTGCCAGCAGCCCGCCCAACAGCGGGGGATATGAGCAGTTCTTC
V gene: TRBV30; J gene: TRBJ2-7; D gene: TRBD1; clone size: few; CDR3 length: 14; CDR3 protein: CAWSAGQGADEQYF; CDR3 DNA: TGTGCCTGGAGTGCCGGACAGGGGGCTGACGAGCAGTACTTC
V gene: TRBV21-1; J gene: TRBJ1-1; D gene: -; clone size: -; CDR3 length: 15; CDR3 protein: CASSTTGQANTEAFF; CDR3 DNA: TGTGCCAGCAGCACCACAGGACAGGCGAACACTGAAGCTTTCTTT
V gene: TRBV28; J gene: TRBJ1-2; D gene: -; clone size: once; CDR3 length: 12; CDR3 protein: CASSISNYGYTF; CDR3 DNA: TGTGCCAGCAGCATATCTAACTATGGCTACACCTTC
V gene: TRBV23-1; J gene: TRBJ1-2; D gene: -; clone size: once; CDR3 length: 16; CDR3 protein: CASSQSEGSWGYGYTF; CDR3 DNA: TGCGCCAGCAGTCAATCGGAAGGAAGCTGGGGCTATGGCTACACCTTC
V gene: TRBV5-4; J gene: TRBJ2-1; D gene: -; clone size: -; CDR3 length: 11; CDR3 protein: CASNRADEQFF; CDR3 DNA: TGTGCCAGCAATAGGGCGGATGAGCAGTTCTTC
V gene: TRBV29-1; J gene: TRBJ1-1; D gene: -; clone size: once; CDR3 length: 13; CDR3 protein: CSVLWGGPDEAFF; CDR3 DNA: TGCAGCGTTCTCTGGGGTGGACCGGACGAAGCTTTCTTT
V gene: TRBV7-9; J gene: TRBJ1-6; D gene: -; clone size: -; CDR3 length: 14; CDR3 protein: CASSWGQDNSPLHF; CDR3 DNA: TGTGCCAGCAGCTGGGGACAAGATAATTCACCCCTCCACTTT
V gene: TRBV19; J gene: TRBJ1-2; D gene: TRBD1; clone size: -; CDR3 length: 18; CDR3 protein: CASSINLGTGLLNYGYTF; CDR3 DNA: TGTGCCAGTAGTATCAATTTAGGGACAGGGCTACTTAACTATGGCTACACCTTC
V gene: TRBV6-1; J gene: TRBJ2-5; D gene: TRBD2; clone size: -; CDR3 length: 13; CDR3 protein: CASSDGTSGTQYF; CDR3 DNA: TGTGCCAGCAGTGACGGGACTAGCGGGACCCAGTACTTC
V gene: TRBV7-3; J gene: TRBJ2-1; D gene: TRBD2; clone size: -; CDR3 length: 18; CDR3 protein: CASSLNPSGSEGYNEQFF; CDR3 DNA: TGTGCCAGCAGCTTAAATCCGAGCGGGAGCGAAGGGTACAATGAGCAGTTCTTC
V gene: TRBV21-1; J gene: TRBJ2-1; D gene: -; clone size: -; CDR3 length: 16; CDR3 protein: CASSIGGGVGGNEQFF; CDR3 DNA: TGTGCCAGCAGCATTGGGGGAGGAGTAGGGGGCAATGAGCAGTTCTTC
V gene: TRBV27; J gene: TRBJ1-4; D gene: TRBD1; clone size: -; CDR3 length: 15; CDR3 protein: CASSFHGQGDEKLFF; CDR3 DNA: TGTGCCAGCAGTTTCCATGGACAGGGAGATGAAAAACTGTTTTTT
V gene: TRBV19; J gene: TRBJ1-2; D gene: -; clone size: -; CDR3 length: 15; CDR3 protein: CASSIAHTPNYGYTF; CDR3 DNA: TGTGCCAGTAGTATTGCGCACACACCTAACTATGGCTACACCTTC
V gene: TRBV7-3; J gene: TRBJ2-5; D gene: TRBD2; clone size: -; CDR3 length: 15; CDR3 protein: CASSYRVSGEETQYF; CDR3 DNA: TGTGCCAGCAGCTACAGGGTTAGCGGGGAGGAGACCCAGTACTTC
V gene: TRBV7-3; J gene: TRBJ1-3; D gene: -; clone size: few; CDR3 length: 16; CDR3 protein: CASSLTGQSSGNTIYF; CDR3 DNA: TGTGCCAGCAGCTTAACTGGACAGAGCTCTGGAAACACCATATATTTT
V gene: TRBV3-1/TRBV3-2; J gene: TRBJ1-4; D gene: -; clone size: -; CDR3 length: 16; CDR3 protein: CASSPDFGRLGEKLFF; CDR3 DNA: TGTGCCAGCAGCCCCGATTTCGGCAGGTTGGGTGAAAAACTGTTTTTT
V gene: TRBV5-1; J gene: TRBJ2-7; D gene: -; clone size: -; CDR3 length: 14; CDR3 protein: CASSLEAGTYEQYF; CDR3 DNA: TGCGCCAGCAGCTTGGAGGCAGGGACCTACGAGCAGTACTTC
V gene: TRBV19; J gene: TRBJ2-1; D gene: -; clone size: -; CDR3 length: 18; CDR3 protein: CASSIGPLLSVRDNEQFF; CDR3 DNA: TGTGCCAGTAGTATTGGGCCTCTTTTATCGGTTAGGGACAATGAGCAGTTCTTC
V gene: TRBV2; J gene: TRBJ2-1; D gene: -; clone size: -; CDR3 length: 14; CDR3 protein: CASYGNVNYNEQFF; CDR3 DNA: TGTGCCTCCTACGGGAACGTTAACTACAATGAGCAGTTCTTC
V gene: TRBV12-5; J gene: TRBJ2-5; D gene: -; clone size: -; CDR3 length: 17; CDR3 protein: CASGLAGLVREQETQYF; CDR3 DNA: TGTGCTAGTGGTTTGGCGGGTCTTGTCAGGGAACAAGAGACCCAGTACTTC
V gene: TRBV2; J gene: TRBJ2-4; D gene: -; clone size: -; CDR3 length: 13; CDR3 protein: CASSSQGWDIQYF; CDR3 DNA: TGTGCCAGCAGTTCCCAGGGATGGGACATTCAGTACTTC